The clone carrying this TCR beta chain has only a few counts. This CDR3 is built from 17 residues. Losses at the gene ends were 3 bases for V and 7 bases for J; bases not matched to a gene: 16. Germline assignment: CDR1 LNHNV and CDR2 YYDKDF (reference sequence). This entry belongs to a study of blood T cells in healthy people across ages. The use of a sample-barcoded 5' primer and a J-beta primer mix characterized a second PCR of about 7 to 12 cycles. Each cDNA molecule carried a tag from a template-switch adaptor that contained 12 random nucleotides. From the 5' RACE reads, TCRdb called clonotypes with MiXCR, one entry per CDR3 protein. The sample lists under 2 million distinct CDR3 sequences; 30% to 40% were seen once.

Sequencing input: blood. The clonotype comes from a woman aged 30 to 39 in good health. This rearrangement joins TRBV15 to TRBJ2-5; 8 nucleotides line up with TRBD1. The CDR3 sequence is CATSRNPDRAEHVTQYF. The CDR3, as DNA: TGTGCCACCAGCAGGAACCCGGACAGGGCAGAGCACGTGACCCAGTACTTC.